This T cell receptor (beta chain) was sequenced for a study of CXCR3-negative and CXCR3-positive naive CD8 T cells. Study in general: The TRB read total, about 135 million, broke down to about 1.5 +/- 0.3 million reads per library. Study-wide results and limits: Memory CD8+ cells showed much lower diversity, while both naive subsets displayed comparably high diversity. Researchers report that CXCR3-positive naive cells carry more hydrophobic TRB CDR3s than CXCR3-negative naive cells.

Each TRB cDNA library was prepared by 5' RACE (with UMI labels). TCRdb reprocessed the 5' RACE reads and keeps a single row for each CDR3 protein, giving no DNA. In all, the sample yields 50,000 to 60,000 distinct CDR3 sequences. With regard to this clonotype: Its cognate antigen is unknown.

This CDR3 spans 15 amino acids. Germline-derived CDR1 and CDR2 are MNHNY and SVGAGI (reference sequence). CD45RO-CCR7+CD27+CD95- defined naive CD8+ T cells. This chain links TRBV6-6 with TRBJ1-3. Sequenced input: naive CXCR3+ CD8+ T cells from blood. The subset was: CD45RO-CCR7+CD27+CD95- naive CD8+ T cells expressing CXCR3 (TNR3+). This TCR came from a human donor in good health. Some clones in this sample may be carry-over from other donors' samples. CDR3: CASSYISVSGNTIYF.